This entry is about one T cell receptor beta chain. One end of the junction varies from germline; a read error may be responsible. The data derive from a study of OX40 agonist ivuxolimab in advanced cancers. TCRdb's copy holds only in-frame clones and misses some; the assay was immunoSEQ multiplex PCR. This sample has some 81,000 clones, with approximately 85% found just once. The CDR3 length is 12 residues. Germline V lookup: CDR1 GTSNPN, CDR2 SVGIG (reference sequence). The TCR sequence derives from an adult with an advanced solid tumor such as melanoma, head and neck, liver or kidney cancer. Here the sequenced sample was CD4+ or CD8+ T cells sorted from blood, taken in a trial of the OX40 agonist ivuxolimab. J is TRBJ1-6 and V is TRBV30, with D uncertain. CDR3 protein: CAWSAPGGVENF. DNA of the CDR3: TGTGCCTGGAGTGCCCCTGGCGGGGTAGAAAACTTT.